The 5 T cell receptor beta chains in this list originate from one sample, sequenced in a study of T cell responses to AZD1222 COVID-19 vaccine. TCRdb's table, derived via immunoSEQ multiplex PCR, lists solely in-frame clones and lacks some. This sample has around 83,000 clones; 92% occur once, and the top ten carry about 5%. Sequencing was performed on peripheral blood, taken on day 0 of AZD1222 vaccination. Every receptor here comes from an adult in good health.

There are a few counts of this clone. The J gene is TRBJ2-2, the V gene TRBV7-2; 11 bases map to TRBD2. The CDR3 length is 18 residues. The germline V gene has CDR1 SGHTA and CDR2 FQGNSA. The J segment lost 6 bases and the V segment lost 1 base, leaving 10 bases of the junction unmatched. CDR3 amino acids: CASSLDALAGALPGELFF. CDR3 sequence (DNA): TGTGCCAGCAGCTTAGACGCACTAGCGGGAGCTCTACCCGGGGAGCTGTTTTTT.

The rearrangement uses TRBV29-1 and TRBJ2-3, with D hard to call. V was trimmed by 4 bases and J by 5 bases, leaving 13 bases between them. Germline V gene sequence: CDR1 SQVTM, CDR2 ANQGSEA. CDR3 length: 13 amino acids. The CDR3 here is CSVVQTMGDTQYF. As DNA, the CDR3 is TGCAGCGTTGTCCAGACAATGGGAGATACGCAGTATTTT.

This sequence joins TRBV7-2 and TRBJ2-2; weak D call: TRBD2 (7 bases). This CDR3 is 14 amino acids long. CDR1 and CDR2 (germline): SGHTA, FQGNSA. The V end lost 2 bases, the J end lost 7 bases, and 11 bases lay between the germline ends. CDR3 bases: TGTGCCAGCAGCTTAAGGGGGGGAGGCGGGGAGCTGTTTTTT. This encodes CASSLRGGGGELFF. Using reference TRBV7-2 and TRBJ2-2 for the parts outside the CDR3, the full variable domain is GAGVSQSPSNKVTEKGKDVELRCDPISGHTALYWYRQSLGQGLEFLIYFQGNSAPDKSGLPSDRFSAERTGGSVSTLTIQRTQQEDSAVYLCASSLRGGGGELFFGEGSRLTVL.

V and J are TRBV27 and TRBJ2-1; TRBD2 might be the D (6 bases). The CDR3 loop spans 16 amino acids. V was clipped by 3 bases and J by 8 bases, with 20 bases between them. The V gene's germline CDR1 is MNHEY and CDR2 SMNVEV (reference sequence). The CDR3 spells CASSFYPRLVPDEQFF. The CDR3 region has the DNA TGTGCCAGCAGTTTCTATCCGAGACTAGTCCCCGATGAGCAGTTCTTC.

The chain is built from TRBV19 and TRBJ1-1; weak D call: TRBD1 (5 bases). Per germline, CDR1 LNHDA and CDR2 SQIVND (reference sequence). V was trimmed by 2 bases and J by 1 base, leaving 5 bases between them. The CDR3 loop spans 13 amino acids. Written as DNA, the CDR3 is TGTGCCAGTAGTATACAGGGGAACACTGAAGCTTTCTTT. It yields the protein CASSIQGNTEAFF.